This TCR beta chain was profiled in a study of shared clonotypes between healthy human individuals. The CDR3 sequence is 15 residues long. J gave up 2 bases and V 5 bases, and 10 bases lay outside the gene matches. The germline gives CDR1 SQVTM, CDR2 ANQGSEA. Sequencing was performed with immunoSEQ multiplex PCR; in TCRdb, only in-frame clones are kept and a portion is missing. In the table there are hundreds of thousands of clones, 96% of which are singletons. CD45RO-negative cells were positively selected for CCR7, leaving out terminally differentiated effector memory CD45RA+ cells. This receptor was taken from a young man in good health. Material for sequencing was naive CD8+ T cells sorted from blood. The chain uses TRBV29-1 and TRBJ2-7; 9 nucleotides agree with TRBD1. CDR3 in DNA: TGCAGCGTTCAACCACAACAGGGGGCCACCTACGAGCAGTACTTC. Translating it yields CSVQPQQGATYEQYF.